This TCR beta chain was recorded in a study of T cells in pancreatic ductal adenocarcinoma. Study-wide results and caveats: Tumor and blood clonality did not differ significantly, about 0.1 versus 0.071.

Selected pancreatic ductal adenocarcinoma patients had undergone surgery without neoadjuvant therapy. This clone has a single count. What it binds is not known. The repertoire was sequenced with immunoSEQ multiplex PCR; TCRdb's copy has only in-frame clones and lacks some. The profile shows over 90,000 clones, about 96% of them singletons. The receptor comes from a human donor with pancreatic ductal adenocarcinoma. The specimen was PBMCs.

The CDR3 region is CASSEEGQANYNEQFF. CDR3 DNA sequence: TGTGCCAGCAGTGAAGAGGGACAGGCTAATTACAATGAGCAGTTCTTC. The chain has TRBV6-1 and TRBJ2-1; 8 nucleotides align to TRBD1. The length of the CDR3 is 16 residues. Germline V lookup: CDR1 MNHNS, CDR2 SASEGT. J was trimmed by 4 bases and V by 1 base; bases with no gene match: 6.